The 26 T cell receptor beta chains in this list originate from one sample, sequenced in a study of Graves' ophthalmopathy and Graves' hyperthyroidism. Amplification of the TCR beta CDR3 regions used RNA transcripts (as template). RT-PCR with HTBI primers came first, then second-round multiplex PCR. Via MiXCR, TCRdb re-called the multiplex PCR reads, giving one row per CDR3 protein. This sample has about 420,000 distinct CDR3 sequences; about 21% occur once, and the top ten carry 2.5% to 3.5%. The sequenced sample consisted of peripheral blood. Source of these receptors: a woman aged 18 to 35 with stable Graves' hyperthyroidism.

This clonotype was detected ten times or more. The rearrangement links TRBV12-3 or TRBV12-4 to TRBJ1-1, with unresolved D. This CDR3 contains 13 residues. The V and J ends lost 6 bases and 11 bases respectively, with 19 bases between them. DNA of the CDR3: TGTGCCAGCAGGGTATACGACGGGGTTGGCGCTTTCTTT. Encoded protein: CASRVYDGVGAFF.

The chain has TRBV6-1 and TRBJ2-2; D may be TRBD1 (5 bases). CDR1 MNHNS and CDR2 SASEGT come from the germline V gene. The CDR3 sequence is 15 residues long. The V end lost 3 bases, the J end lost 6 bases, and 14 bases lay between the germline ends. The CDR3 here is CASSEVAGFAGELFF. DNA for the CDR3: TGTGCCAGCAGTGAGGTCGCAGGGTTCGCCGGGGAGCTGTTTTTT.

In this sample, this clonotype turned up many times. V usage is TRBV13 and J usage is TRBJ2-7; maybe TRBD1 (5 bases). The V end lost 2 bases, the J end lost 0 bases, and 8 bases lay between the germline ends. CDR1 and CDR2 from the germline V gene are PRHDT and FYEKMQ (reference sequence). The CDR3 is 14 amino acids. The CDR3 reads CASSLLDSSYEQYF. In DNA form, the CDR3 reads TGTGCCAGCAGCTTACTAGACAGCTCCTACGAGCAGTACTTC.

The gene calls are TRBV6-1 and TRBJ1-1, with D tentatively TRBD1 (5 bases). V was trimmed by 6 bases and J by 0 bases, leaving 20 bases between them. Germline loops: CDR1 MNHNS, CDR2 SASEGT. The CDR3 contains 17 residues. CDR3 region: CASSPLDARGMNTEAFF. DNA of the CDR3: TGTGCCAGCAGCCCCCTCGACGCGCGGGGGATGAACACTGAAGCTTTCTTT.

In its sample, this clonotype was seen many times. CDR3 region: CASSSTGSGNQPQHF. The DNA for the CDR3 is TGTGCCAGCAGCTCGACAGGGTCTGGCAATCAGCCCCAGCATTTT. The V gene is TRBV11-2, the J gene TRBJ1-5, with 7 bases lining up with TRBD1. Germline V gene lookup returns CDR1 SGHAT and CDR2 FQNNGV. The CDR3 is made up of 15 amino acids. Losses at the gene ends were 4 bases for V and 2 bases for J; bases not matched to a gene: 5.

This clonotype was observed a handful of times. The CDR3 sequence is CASSLGTAMNTEAFF. In nucleotides, the CDR3 is TGCGCCAGCAGCTTGGGAACAGCTATGAACACTGAAGCTTTCTTT. The chain is built from TRBV5-1 and TRBJ1-1; no definite D call. The CDR3 runs to 15 residues. The germline V gene has CDR1 SGHRS and CDR2 YFSETQ. Trimming shortened V by 0 bases and J by 0 bases, and 9 bases separated the two germline ends.

This clonotype was seen only a few times. This chain connects TRBV18 to TRBJ2-7; weak D call: TRBD1 (5 bases). Trimming cost V 3 bases and J 1 base, with 10 bases left between them. The CDR3 spans 14 residues. CDR1 is KGHSH and CDR2 is LQKENI in the germline V gene. In DNA form, the CDR3 reads TGTGCCAGCTCACCCAAGACAGATTCCTACGAGCAGTACTTC. This codes for CASSPKTDSYEQYF.

The genes are TRBV4-1 and TRBJ2-7, with D hard to call. CDR3 size: 14 residues. Germline V gives CDR1 MGHRA, CDR2 YSYEKL. V shed 4 bases and J shed 3 bases, with 13 bases lying between them. The CDR3 bases are TGCGCCAGCAGCCTGGACGATACGGGCTACGAGCAGTACTTC. It yields the protein CASSLDDTGYEQYF.

Notes on this clonotype: The junction does not match germline at one end; this may be a read error. The chain couples TRBV12-3 or TRBV12-4 to TRBJ2-2; tentatively, D is TRBD2 (5 bases). The CDR3 is 13 amino acids. The CDR3, as DNA: TGTGCCAGCAGTAGTTTTCGAGCCGGGGAGCTGTGTTTT. This gives the protein CASSSFRAGELCF.

This clonotype was seen only a few times. This chain connects TRBV11-3 to TRBJ1-5; D might be TRBD1 (6 bases). This CDR3 spans 14 amino acids. V was shortened by 11 bases and J by 1 base, with 15 bases between the two germline ends. Germline lookup yields CDR1 SGHNT and CDR2 YENEEA. In nucleotides, the CDR3 is TGTGCCCCTAAGCGGGGGCTGAGCAATCAGCCCCAGCATTTT. Translating gives CAPKRGLSNQPQHF.

V usage is TRBV5-1 and J usage is TRBJ2-7, with 13 bases aligning to TRBD2. The CDR3 has 15 residues. The germline gives CDR1 SGHRS, CDR2 YFSETQ. The J segment lost 6 bases and the V segment lost 4 bases, leaving 7 bases of the junction unmatched. In DNA form, the CDR3 reads TGCGCCAGCAGCCGGGGACTAGCGGGGCCCCGCGAGCAGTACTTC. As protein: CASSRGLAGPREQYF. Full variable domain (outside the CDR3, taken from reference TRBV5-1 and TRBJ2-7): KAGVTQTPRYLIKTRGQQVTLSCSPISGHRSVSWYQQTPGQGLQFLFEYFSETQRNKGNFPGRFSGRQFSNSRSEMNVSTLELGDSALYLCASSRGLAGPREQYFGPGTRLTVT.

This clonotype was detected ten times or more. This chain uses TRBV20-1 with TRBJ1-6; D remains unclear. The CDR3 length is 15 residues. Germline V gene lookup returns CDR1 DFQATT and CDR2 SNEGSKA (reference sequence). Trimming left V 6 bases short and J 2 bases short, with 14 bases between. The CDR3 DNA is TGCAGTGCCCAGAAGACAAGTACCTATAATTCACCCCTCCACTTT. This codes for CSAQKTSTYNSPLHF.

In the case of this clonotype: Mismatch with germline at one junction end may stem from a read error. The chain carries TRBV7-2 and TRBJ2-5, with D possibly being TRBD1 or TRBD2 (7 bases each). Looked up from germline, CDR1 is SGHTA and CDR2 is FQGNSA. CDR3 size: 14 residues. CDR3 loop: CAISSEGAGETRYF. The CDR3 DNA follows: TGTGCCATCAGCTCCGAGGGGGCGGGAGAGACCCGGTACTTC.

At least ten counts were recorded for this clonotype. The rearrangement joins TRBV6-5 to TRBJ2-7, with D perhaps assigned TRBD1 or TRBD2 (5 bases each). Germline V gene lookup returns CDR1 MNHEY and CDR2 SVGAGI. The CDR3 is 15 amino acids. V dropped 8 bases and J dropped 2 bases, with 19 bases sitting between them. In nucleotides, the CDR3 is TGTGCCAGCCATTACGCCGGGACCGGAGCCTACGAGCAGTACTTC. This sequence encodes CASHYAGTGAYEQYF.

Ten or more counts support this clonotype. V is TRBV20-1 and J is TRBJ2-2; D remains ambiguous. Deletions cut 1 base from V and 3 bases from J, with 9 bases between. Germline V gene sequence: CDR1 DFQATT, CDR2 SNEGSKA (reference sequence). The CDR3 runs to 14 residues. CDR3 DNA sequence: TGCAGTGCTAGAGGCCAGCAAGACACCGGGGAGCTGTTTTTT. Translation gives CSARGQQDTGELFF.

This clonotype was seen many times. The V gene is TRBV10-3, the J gene TRBJ1-2; tentative D call: TRBD1 (5 bases). Per the germline V gene, CDR1 is ENHRY and CDR2 is SYGVKD. The length of the CDR3 is 14 residues. The V end was cut by 4 bases, the J end by 4 bases, with 13 bases between. CDR3 sequence (DNA): TGTGCCATCAGTGGAAACACCGGGGGCTATGGCTACACCTTC. It is translated as CAISGNTGGYGYTF.

This clonotype was picked up many times. V and J are TRBV19 and TRBJ2-7; weak D call: TRBD1 (6 bases). The CDR3 has 15 residues. Trimming took off 4 bases at V and 2 bases at J, with 15 bases between the two ends. Germline loops: CDR1 LNHDA, CDR2 SQIVND (reference sequence). In DNA, the CDR3 is TGTGCCAGTAGTACATTACTAACAGGGCCCTACGAGCAGTACTTC. It yields the protein CASSTLLTGPYEQYF.

This clonotype was counted ten times or more. The gene calls are TRBV11-2 and TRBJ2-5, with 13 bases fitting TRBD2. Germline CDR1 reads SGHAT; CDR2 reads FQNNGV. CDR3 length: 15 residues. V lost 5 bases to trimming and J lost 4 bases; unmatched junction nucleotides: 4. Written as DNA, the CDR3 is TGTGCCAGCAGCACACGACTAGCGGGAGGAGAGACCCAGTACTTC. Protein: CASSTRLAGGETQYF.

This clonotype was recorded many times. V usage is TRBV27 and J usage is TRBJ1-1; 9 positions match TRBD1. This CDR3 contains 15 residues. Germline trimming cut 4 bases from V and 5 bases from J; bases unmatched to any gene: 8. Germline CDR1 and CDR2: MNHEY and SMNVEV (reference sequence). CDR3 DNA sequence: TGTGCCAGCAGTTCAGGACAGGGGAGATTGACTGAAGCTTTCTTT. Amino acid sequence: CASSSGQGRLTEAFF.

The gene calls are TRBV25-1 and TRBJ1-5, with 7 bases matching TRBD1. J lost 4 bases, V lost 5 bases, and 8 bases had no gene match. The germline V gene encodes CDR1 MGHDK and CDR2 SYGVNS. The CDR3 sequence is 15 residues long. For the CDR3, the DNA is TGTGCCAGCAGTCCAGGGACAGTTGTAAATCAGCCCCAGCATTTT. Translation: CASSPGTVVNQPQHF.

This clonotype was found many times. The chain links TRBV3-1 to TRBJ1-1, with 7 positions matching TRBD1. Germline CDR1 is LGHDT and CDR2 is YNNKEL (reference sequence). The CDR3 length is 15 residues. The V and J ends lost 2 bases and 3 bases, in that order; junction bases with no gene match: 6. The CDR3 DNA sequence: TGTGCCAGCAGCCAATGGTCAGGACAGGACACTGAAGCTTTCTTT. This translates into CASSQWSGQDTEAFF. The full variable domain, its missing parts supplied by reference TRBV3-1 and TRBJ1-1, is DTAVSQTPKYLVTQMGNDKSIKCEQNLGHDTMYWYKQDSKKFLKIMFSYNNKELIINETVPNRFSPKSPDKAHLNLHINSLELGDSAVYFCASSQWSGQDTEAFFGQGTRLTVV.

This clonotype was counted a few times. The V gene is TRBV7-9, the J gene TRBJ2-4; TRBD2 aligns across 10 bases. The CDR3 sequence is 20 residues long. The germline V gene encodes CDR1 SEHNR and CDR2 FQNEAQ (reference sequence). Germline trimming cut 1 base from V and 0 bases from J; bases unmatched to any gene: 12. As DNA, the CDR3 is TGTGCCAGCAGCTTAGGAAGAACTAGCGGGAAGGGGAGAGCCAAAAACATTCAGTACTTC. Its protein product is CASSLGRTSGKGRAKNIQYF.

This clonotype was observed many times. The V and J genes are TRBV15 and TRBJ1-3; D remains unclear. This CDR3 comprises 15 residues. The V and J ends lost 1 base and 2 bases respectively, with 9 bases between them. The germline V gene has CDR1 LNHNV and CDR2 YYDKDF (reference sequence). The CDR3 DNA is TGTGCCACCAGCAGAGGGGGTCAGACTGGAAACACCATATATTTT. It encodes CATSRGGQTGNTIYF.

Many counts were recorded for this clonotype. The chain couples TRBV7-9 to TRBJ1-1, with a possible D match to TRBD1 (5 bases). The CDR3 extends over 13 amino acids. Germline V lookup: CDR1 SEHNR, CDR2 FQNEAQ (reference sequence). The V and J ends lost 6 bases and 2 bases respectively, with 10 bases between them. This CDR3 is CASRVTVNTEAFF. CDR3 sequence (DNA): TGTGCCAGCAGAGTGACAGTTAACACTGAAGCTTTCTTT.

This clonotype was seen a handful of times. J is TRBJ2-5 and V is TRBV7-2, with TRBD1 identical over 7 bases. Germline V lookup: CDR1 SGHTA, CDR2 FQGNSA. V dropped 4 bases and J dropped 9; count of bases not matched to a gene: 5. The CDR3 totals 12 residues. CDR3 bases: TGTGCCAGCAGCTCCTCGACAGGGTCCCAGTACTTC. This sequence encodes CASSSSTGSQYF.

This clonotype occurred many times. The DNA for the CDR3 is TGTGCCAGCAGTGAACAGGGAAAGAACACTGAAGCTTTCTTT. Encoded protein: CASSEQGKNTEAFF. This chain uses TRBV6-1 with TRBJ1-1, with a tentative D call TRBD1 (5 bases). There are 14 residues in the CDR3. V gave up 2 bases and J gave up 1 base, with 8 bases separating them. In germline, CDR1 is MNHNS, CDR2 SASEGT.